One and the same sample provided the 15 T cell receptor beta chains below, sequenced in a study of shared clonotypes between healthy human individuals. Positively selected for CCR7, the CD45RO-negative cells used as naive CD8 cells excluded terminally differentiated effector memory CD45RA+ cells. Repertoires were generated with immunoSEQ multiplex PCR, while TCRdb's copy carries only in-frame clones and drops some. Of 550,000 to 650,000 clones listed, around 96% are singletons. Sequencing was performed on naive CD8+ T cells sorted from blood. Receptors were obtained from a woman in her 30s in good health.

The CDR3 DNA reads TGCGCCAGCAGCTTGGAAATAGCGGGAGGGCCACGGGATGAGCAGTTCTTC. Encoded protein: CASSLEIAGGPRDEQFF. V usage is TRBV5-1 and J usage is TRBJ2-1; TRBD2 aligns across 11 bases. In germline, CDR1 is SGHRS, CDR2 YFSETQ. This CDR3 has 17 residues. Trimming removed 0 bases from V and 8 bases from J; junction bases left unmatched: 10.

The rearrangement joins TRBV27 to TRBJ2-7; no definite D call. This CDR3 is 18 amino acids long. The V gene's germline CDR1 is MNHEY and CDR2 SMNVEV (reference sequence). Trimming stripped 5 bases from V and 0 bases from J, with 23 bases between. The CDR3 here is CASSDPNPILSSSYEQYF. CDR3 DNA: TGTGCCAGCAGTGACCCTAATCCCATCCTATCGTCCTCCTACGAGCAGTACTTC.

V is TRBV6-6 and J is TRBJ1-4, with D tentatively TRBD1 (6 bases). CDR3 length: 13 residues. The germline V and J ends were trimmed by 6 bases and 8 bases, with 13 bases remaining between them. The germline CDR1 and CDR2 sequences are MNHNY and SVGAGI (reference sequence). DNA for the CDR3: TGTGCCAGCAGAGGGGGGGAGGGGGAAAAACTGTTTTTT. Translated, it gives CASRGGEGEKLFF.

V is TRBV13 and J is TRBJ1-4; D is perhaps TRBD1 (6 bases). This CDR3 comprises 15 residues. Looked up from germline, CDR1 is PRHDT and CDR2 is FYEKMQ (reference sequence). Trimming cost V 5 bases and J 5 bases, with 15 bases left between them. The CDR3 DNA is TGTGCCAGCAGCCCCCGGACAGTCGAGAATGAAAAACTGTTTTTT. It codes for CASSPRTVENEKLFF.

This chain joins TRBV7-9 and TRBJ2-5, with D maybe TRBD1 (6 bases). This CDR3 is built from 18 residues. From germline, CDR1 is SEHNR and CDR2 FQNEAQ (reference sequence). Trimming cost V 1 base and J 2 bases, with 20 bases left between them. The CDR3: CASSLGSGGYLKQETQYF. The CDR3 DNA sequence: TGTGCCAGCAGCTTAGGTTCTGGGGGCTACTTAAAACAAGAGACCCAGTACTTC.

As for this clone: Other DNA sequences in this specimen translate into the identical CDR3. Here the CDR3 reads CASSIGTDTQYF. CDR3 DNA: TGTGCCAGTAGCATTGGTACAGATACGCAGTATTTT. The chain recombines TRBV19 with TRBJ2-3; D uncertain. V lost 6 bases and J lost 3, with 7 bases in between. CDR3 size: 12 residues. Germline V gene sequence: CDR1 LNHDA, CDR2 SQIVND (reference sequence). Full variable domain (rest looked up from reference TRBV19 and TRBJ2-3): DGGITQSPKYLFRKEGQNVTLSCEQNLNHDAMYWYRQDPGQGLRLIYYSQIVNDFQKGDIAEGYSVSREKKESFPLTVTSAQKNPTAFYLCASSIGTDTQYFGPGTRLTVL.

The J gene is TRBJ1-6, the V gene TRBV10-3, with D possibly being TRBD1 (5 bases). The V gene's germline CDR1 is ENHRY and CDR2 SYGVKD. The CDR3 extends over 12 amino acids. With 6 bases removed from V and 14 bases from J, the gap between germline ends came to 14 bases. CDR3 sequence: CAIRDSVLALHF. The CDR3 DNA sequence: TGTGCCATCAGAGACAGTGTCTTGGCCCTCCACTTT.

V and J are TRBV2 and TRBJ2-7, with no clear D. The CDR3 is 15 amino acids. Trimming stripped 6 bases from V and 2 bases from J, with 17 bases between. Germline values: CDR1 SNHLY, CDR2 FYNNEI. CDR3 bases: TGTGCCAGCAGAGCTTCCGTCGTAGTAGCCTACGAGCAGTACTTC. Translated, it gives CASRASVVVAYEQYF.

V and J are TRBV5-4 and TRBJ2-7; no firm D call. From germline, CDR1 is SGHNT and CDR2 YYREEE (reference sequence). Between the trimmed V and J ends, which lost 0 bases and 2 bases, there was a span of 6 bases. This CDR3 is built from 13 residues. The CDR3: CASSLDWAYEQYF. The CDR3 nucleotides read TGTGCCAGCAGCTTGGACTGGGCCTACGAGCAGTACTTC.

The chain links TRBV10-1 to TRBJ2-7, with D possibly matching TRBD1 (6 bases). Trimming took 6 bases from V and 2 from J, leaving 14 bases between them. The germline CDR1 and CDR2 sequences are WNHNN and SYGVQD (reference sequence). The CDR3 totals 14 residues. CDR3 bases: TGCGCCAGCAGCCAGGACAGAAAGACCTACGAGCAGTACTTC. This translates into CASSQDRKTYEQYF.

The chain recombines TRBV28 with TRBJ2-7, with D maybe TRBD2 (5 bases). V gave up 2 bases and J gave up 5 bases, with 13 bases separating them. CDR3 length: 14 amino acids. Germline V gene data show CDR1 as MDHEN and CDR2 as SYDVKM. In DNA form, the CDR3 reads TGTGCCAGCAGTTTAGTCCCCGGGAACCACGAGCAGTACTTC. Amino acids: CASSLVPGNHEQYF. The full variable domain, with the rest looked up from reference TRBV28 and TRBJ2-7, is DVKVTQSSRYLVKRTGEKVFLECVQDMDHENMFWYRQDPGLGLRLIYFSYDVKMKEKGDIPEGYSVSREKKERFSLILESASTNQTSMYLCASSLVPGNHEQYFGPGTRLTVT.

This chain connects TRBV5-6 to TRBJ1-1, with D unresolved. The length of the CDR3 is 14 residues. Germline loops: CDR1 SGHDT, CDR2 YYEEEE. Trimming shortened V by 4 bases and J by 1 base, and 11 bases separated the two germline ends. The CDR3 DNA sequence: TGTGCCAGCAGCCCGGATCCTGGGAACACTGAAGCTTTCTTT. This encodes CASSPDPGNTEAFF.

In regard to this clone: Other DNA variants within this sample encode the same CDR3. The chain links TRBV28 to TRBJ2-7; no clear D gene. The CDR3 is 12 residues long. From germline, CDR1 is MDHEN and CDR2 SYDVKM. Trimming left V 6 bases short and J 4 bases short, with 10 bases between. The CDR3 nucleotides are TGTGCCAGCAGCCCCGGTACGTACGAGCAGTACTTC. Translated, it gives CASSPGTYEQYF.

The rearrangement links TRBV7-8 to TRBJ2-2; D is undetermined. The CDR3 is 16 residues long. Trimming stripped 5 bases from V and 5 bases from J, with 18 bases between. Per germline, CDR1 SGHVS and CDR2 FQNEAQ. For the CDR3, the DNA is TGTGCCAGCAGCGACCCCCGGACGAAGGCGACCGGGGAGCTGTTTTTT. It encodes CASSDPRTKATGELFF.

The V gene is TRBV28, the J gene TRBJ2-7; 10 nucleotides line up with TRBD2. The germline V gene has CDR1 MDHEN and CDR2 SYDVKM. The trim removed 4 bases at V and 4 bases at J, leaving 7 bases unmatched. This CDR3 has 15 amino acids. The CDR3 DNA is TGTGCCAGCAGTTGGGGCGGGACTAGCGTTTACGAGCAGTACTTC. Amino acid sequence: CASSWGGTSVYEQYF.